The 4 T cell receptor beta chains listed next were all sequenced from one sample in a study of beta chain features in type 1 diabetes. The sequenced template was cDNA made from the entire isolated RNA. Repertoires were generated with immunoSEQ multiplex PCR, while TCRdb's copy carries only in-frame clones and drops some. The sample holds roughly 350,000 clones, 11% seen once. Sequencing was carried out using naive CD4+ T cells from blood. These TCRs come from a woman younger than 45 in good health.

This clone was found a few times. This rearrangement joins TRBV6-5 to TRBJ1-5, with TRBD1 as a possible D gene (5 bases). CDR3 length equals 15 residues. V was pared by 5 bases and J by 2 bases, with 13 bases between. Germline V CDR1 and CDR2: MNHEY, SVGAGI. The CDR3 nucleotides read TGTGCCAGCAGTCAACCCGAAGGGGGCAATCAGCCCCAGCATTTT. It is translated as CASSQPEGGNQPQHF.

This clone was seen a handful of times. CDR3: CASSYERYNEQFF. CDR3 bases: TGTGCCAGCAGTTACGAGCGATACAATGAGCAGTTCTTC. The chain recombines TRBV6-5 with TRBJ2-1, with D unresolved. The CDR3 extends over 13 amino acids. Germline CDR1 is MNHEY and CDR2 is SVGAGI. Deletions cut 2 bases from V and 4 bases from J, with 6 bases between.

The rearrangement joins TRBV7-2 to TRBJ2-7, with 8 bases lining up with TRBD1. The CDR3 runs to 14 residues. V dropped 1 base and J dropped 7; count of bases not matched to a gene: 6. Looked up from germline, CDR1 is SGHTA and CDR2 is FQGNSA. The CDR3 DNA is TGTGCCAGCAGCTTAGGGTCAGGGGGCTTTGAGCAGTACTTC. Translating it yields CASSLGSGGFEQYF.

The chain carries TRBV2 and TRBJ2-2; 9 bases match TRBD2. The CDR3 has 14 residues. V lost 10 bases, J lost 7 bases, and 10 bases stayed unmatched. The germline V gene encodes CDR1 SNHLY and CDR2 FYNNEI. The CDR3 coding sequence is TGTGCCACCCGGTCTGGGACTAGCCACGGGGAGCTGTTTTTT. Its protein is CATRSGTSHGELFF. Based on the CDR3 plus reference TRBV2 and TRBJ2-2, the full variable domain is EPEVTQTPSHQVTQMGQEVILRCVPISNHLYFYWYRQILGQKVEFLVSFYNNEISEKSEIFDDQFSVERPDGSNFTLKIRSTKLEDSAMYFCATRSGTSHGELFFGEGSRLTVL.